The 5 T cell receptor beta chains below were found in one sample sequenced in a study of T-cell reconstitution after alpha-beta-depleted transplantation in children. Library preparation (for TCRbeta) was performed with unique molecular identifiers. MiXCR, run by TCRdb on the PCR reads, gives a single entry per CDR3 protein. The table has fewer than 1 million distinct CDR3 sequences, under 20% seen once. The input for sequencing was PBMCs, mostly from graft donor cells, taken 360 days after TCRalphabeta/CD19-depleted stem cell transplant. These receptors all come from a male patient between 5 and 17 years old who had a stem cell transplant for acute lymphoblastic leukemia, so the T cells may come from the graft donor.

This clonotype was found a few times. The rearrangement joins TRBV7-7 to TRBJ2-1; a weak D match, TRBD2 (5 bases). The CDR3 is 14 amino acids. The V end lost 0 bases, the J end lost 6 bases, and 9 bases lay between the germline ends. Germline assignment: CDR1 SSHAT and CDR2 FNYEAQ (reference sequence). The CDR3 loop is CASSLALTTNEQFF. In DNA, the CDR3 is TGTGCCAGCAGCTTAGCGCTGACTACCAATGAGCAGTTCTTC.

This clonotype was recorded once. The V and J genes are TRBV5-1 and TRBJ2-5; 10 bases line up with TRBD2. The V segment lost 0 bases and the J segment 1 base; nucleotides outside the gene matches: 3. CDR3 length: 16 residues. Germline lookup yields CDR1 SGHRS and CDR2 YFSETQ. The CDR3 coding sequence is TGCGCCAGCAGCTTGGGACGGACTAGCGGCCAAGAGACCCAGTACTTC. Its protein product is CASSLGRTSGQETQYF.

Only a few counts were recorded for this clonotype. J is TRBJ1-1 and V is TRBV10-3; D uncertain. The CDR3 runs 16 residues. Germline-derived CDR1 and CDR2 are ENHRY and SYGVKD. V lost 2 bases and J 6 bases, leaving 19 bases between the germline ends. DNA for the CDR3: TGTGCCATCAGTGAGGGAGTACGACAAATTGGTGCTGAAGCTTTCTTT. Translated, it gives CAISEGVRQIGAEAFF.

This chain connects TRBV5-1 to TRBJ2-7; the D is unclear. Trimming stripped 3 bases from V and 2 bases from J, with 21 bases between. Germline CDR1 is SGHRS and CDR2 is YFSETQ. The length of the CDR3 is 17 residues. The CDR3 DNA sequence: TGCGCCAGCAGCTCGAACAACCTAACAGAAAGGACCTACGAGCAGTACTTC. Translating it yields CASSSNNLTERTYEQYF.

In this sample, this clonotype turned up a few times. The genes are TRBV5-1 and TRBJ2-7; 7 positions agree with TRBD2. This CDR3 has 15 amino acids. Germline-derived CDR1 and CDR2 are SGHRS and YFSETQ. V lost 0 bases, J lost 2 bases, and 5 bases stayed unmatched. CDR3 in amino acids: CASSLEAGVAYEQYF. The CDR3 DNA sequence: TGCGCCAGCAGCTTGGAGGCGGGAGTCGCCTACGAGCAGTACTTC.